This TCR beta chain was documented in a study of T cell clonality in common variable immunodeficiency (dated by TCRdb to 2014 to 2015). Results the study describes overall, beyond this receptor: Compared with healthy controls, CVID subjects showed increased TCRbeta clonality (t-test p = 0.018), a feature most characteristic of about a third of subjects. CVID TCRbeta sequences were reported to have fewer deletions and N-nucleotide insertions and to lack highly modified clones with 13 or more V deletions. Correlations of repertoire features with clinical complications were constrained by heterogeneity among patients within the CVID cohort. Even though DNA input was equal, the average per sample came to about 81,820 unique sequences for controls compared with 25,000 to 40,000 for CVID samples. According to the authors, finding the cause of the higher clonality in CVID would require sequencing the repertoires of T cell subpopulations. Fewer TCRbeta clones were shared among CVID subjects than among healthy controls (p < 0.0001).

Most of the CVID patients and most of the healthy controls were of Caucasian heritage. Heparinized peripheral whole blood samples of about 5 to 8 ml were obtained from each donor. Genomic DNA from adults with common variable immune deficiency (CVID) and from healthy adult controls was used to sequence TCRbeta CDR3 repertoires. A total of some 22 healthy adult volunteers (around 12 female and approximately ten male; age range roughly 23 to 70 years, mean age about 35) were included in the control group. Diluted blood was density-centrifuged over Hypaque 1077 or Ficoll-Paque to isolate peripheral blood mononuclear cells. Unsorted mononuclear cells served as the source of genomic DNA, which was extracted either by Qiagen column purification or by a centrifugation-based method. Equivalent amounts of genomic DNA from CVID and control samples were used as sequencing input. For every sample, a 60 bp segment covering the rearranged TCRbeta CDR3 region was amplified and then sequenced. TCRbeta amplification used the immunoSEQ assay, a bias-corrected multiplex PCR with high-throughput sequencing. Per the authors' processing: Each unique nucleotide sequence was treated as a clone and annotated with V, D and J genes, copy number and frequency. Sequences were labeled productive if in frame, and non-productive if out of frame or containing stop codons. As previously described, clonality was calculated on the basis of Shannon's entropy. The predicted amino acid sequences of productive clones were used to derive the mean CDR3 Kyte-Doolittle hydropathy. Scaled V gene usage was hierarchically clustered using Manhattan distance and complete linkage with the R hclust function. Clone sharing by CDR3 amino acid sequence was assessed by resampling 12 repertoires per group over 100 rounds. Repertoires were searched for roughly 70 published EBV-specific and a few hundred published CMV-specific TCRbeta sequences. Analysis left out two CVID samples that produced under 10,000 sequences, so around 40 CVID repertoires remained. TCRdb re-hosts the immuneACCESS table, in-frame sequences only. Its copies lack some clones; in the studies checked, an unresolved V gene accounts for under half of them, and the cause for the rest is not known. Clone size and the V and J calls come from that table; the DNA yielded D and trimming. Across this sample, approximately 34,000 clones were tabulated and none appeared just once. Roughly 3.6% of the sample goes to the ten largest clones.

This clone occurred many times. Its recognized antigen is unknown. The CDR3 extends 3 residues past the end of the read, so its final part is completed from the germline J gene. Including the terminal cysteine and phenylalanine, the CDR3 comprises 15 residues. The DNA shown is the part of the CDR3 that was read: 36 bases, in frame from base 1. Trimming removed 2 bases from V and 2 bases from J, leaving 14 bases between the germline ends. The germline V gene (reference sequence) gives CDR1 as SGHNT and CDR2 as YYREEE. The sequence is built from TRBV5-4 and TRBJ2-7; perhaps TRBD1 is the D gene, with 6 bases matching. Sequencing was carried out using peripheral blood mononuclear cells. The clonotype comes from a person between 18 and 75 years old in good health. The CDR3 amino acid sequence is: CASSFLRQAPYEQYF. CDR3 DNA, as far as it was read: TGTGCCAGCAGCTTTCTCCGACAGGCCCCCTACGAG.